Only a few counts were recorded for the clone carrying this T cell receptor (beta chain). What it binds is unknown. The sample originates from a study of cytomegalovirus exposure and HLA in healthy donors. General study points: Data from an earlier analysis indicated that most TCR beta V segments were productive either about 87% or about 30% of the time. In a later analysis, CMV-associated beta chains were mostly HLA-associated, it appeared. Later analysis indicated greater clonal expansion among HLA-associated TCR beta chains than among equally common other chains.

Amplification used 60 Vbeta primers and 13 Jbeta primers. In the original processing: A later analysis tallied 87 million or so unique TCR beta chains, 8.5 million to 11 million of them shared. Assay used: immunoSEQ multiplex PCR; TCRdb lists only in-frame clones, some missing. The DNA was the basis for D and trimming; V, J and clone size are from that table. Seen here are fewer than 60,000 clones, approximately 52% observed once, and the top ten hold about 10%. The sequenced material came from PBMCs. This TCR was recovered from a human donor in good health.

CDR3 amino acids: CASGRISGGLIYEQYF. The CDR3 bases are TGCGCCAGCGGACGCATTAGCGGGGGACTCATCTACGAGCAGTACTTC. The V gene is TRBV5-1, the J gene TRBJ2-7; 9 nucleotides match TRBD2. CDR1 and CDR2 (germline): SGHRS, YFSETQ. The ends lost 7 bases at V and 3 bases at J; junction bases unmatched: 14. The length of the CDR3 is 16 residues. Filled out from reference TRBV5-1 and TRBJ2-7, the complete variable domain reads KAGVTQTPRYLIKTRGQQVTLSCSPISGHRSVSWYQQTPGQGLQFLFEYFSETQRNKGNFPGRFSGRQFSNSRSEMNVSTLELGDSALYLCASGRISGGLIYEQYFGPGTRLTVT.